The TCR beta chain under discussion was sequenced for a study of vaccination and CD4 T cells after COVID-19. The Oncomine TCR Beta short-read assay was what sequenced the DNA obtained from cultured CD4+ T cells. Each CDR3 protein is one row after TCRdb ran MiXCR on the PCR reads. The sample records some 8,400 distinct CDR3 sequences, around 50% being singletons. Worth noting for this clonotype: Its antigen remains unidentified.

Described treatment: approximately 10-day PBMC culture with coronavirus spike peptide pools or control peptides (ViraFEST assay). CDR3 length: 16 residues. The ends lost 3 bases at V and 2 bases at J; junction bases unmatched: 10. Germline V CDR1 and CDR2: SGHVS, FNYEAQ. The sequenced sample consisted of CD4+ T cells from blood, cultured in vitro. The receptor was derived from a human donor who had recovered from COVID-19. The chain recombines TRBV7-6 with TRBJ2-7, with 7 bases matching TRBD2. The CDR3 here is CASSLGGGRRTYEQYF. The DNA for the CDR3 is TGTGCCAGCAGCTTGGGGGGGGGTCGCAGGACCTACGAGCAGTACTTC.